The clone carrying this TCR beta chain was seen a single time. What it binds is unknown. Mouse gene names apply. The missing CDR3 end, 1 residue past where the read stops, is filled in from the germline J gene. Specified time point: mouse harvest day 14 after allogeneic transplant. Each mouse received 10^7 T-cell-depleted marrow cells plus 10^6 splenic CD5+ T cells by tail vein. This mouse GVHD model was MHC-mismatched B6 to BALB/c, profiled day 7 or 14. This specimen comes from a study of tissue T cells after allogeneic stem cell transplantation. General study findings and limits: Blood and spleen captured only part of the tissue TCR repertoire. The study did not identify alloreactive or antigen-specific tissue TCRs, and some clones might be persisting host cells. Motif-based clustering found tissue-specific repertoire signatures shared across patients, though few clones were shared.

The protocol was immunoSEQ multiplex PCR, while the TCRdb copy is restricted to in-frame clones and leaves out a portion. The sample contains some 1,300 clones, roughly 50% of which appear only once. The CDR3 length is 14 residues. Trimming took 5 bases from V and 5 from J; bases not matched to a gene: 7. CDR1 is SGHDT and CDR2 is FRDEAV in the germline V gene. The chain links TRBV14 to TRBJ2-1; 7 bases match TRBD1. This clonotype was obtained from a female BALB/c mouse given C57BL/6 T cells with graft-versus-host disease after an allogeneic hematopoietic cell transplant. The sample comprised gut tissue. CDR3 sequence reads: CASSFTGADAEQFF. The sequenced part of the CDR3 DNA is TGTGCCAGCAGCTTTACAGGGGCGGATGCTGAGCAGTTC.